Listed below are T cell receptor beta chains from one sample, sequenced in a study of T cell responses to AZD1222 COVID-19 vaccine. TCRdb keeps only in-frame clones here, not all; method: immunoSEQ multiplex PCR. Of 150,000 to 200,000 clones listed, under 95% are singletons. Sequences were derived from peripheral blood, sampled 28 days after the second AZD1222 dose. The receptor source for this set is an adult who received the AZD1222 COVID-19 vaccine. Both conserved end residues are part of each CDR3. The D gene is left open where the match is weak. Where a row states a size, it is once, few, many or the class of an expanded clone; other rows omit it.

length: 16; size: NA; D: TRBD2; J: TRBJ2-1; V: TRBV11-3; DNA: TGTGCCAGCAGCTTCGGACTAGCGGGCTCCTACAATGAGCAGTTCTTC; CDR3: CASSFGLAGSYNEQFF
length: 16; size: NA; D: NA; J: TRBJ1-1; V: TRBV27; DNA: TGTGCCAGCAGAAGCTATATGGGTCCGATGAACACTGAAGCTTTCTTT; CDR3: CASRSYMGPMNTEAFF
length: 15; size: NA; D: NA; J: TRBJ2-2; V: TRBV21-1; DNA: TGTGCCAGCAGCAACGGGACTCCTCACACCGGGGAGCTGTTTTTT; CDR3: CASSNGTPHTGELFF
length: 12; size: once; D: NA; J: TRBJ1-1; V: TRBV29-1; DNA: TGCAGCGTTGGGGGTATGAACACTGAAGCTTTCTTT; CDR3: CSVGGMNTEAFF
length: 14; size: NA; D: NA; J: TRBJ2-2; V: TRBV27; DNA: TGTGCCAGCAGTTTTCTCAGGGAATCCGGGGAGCTGTTTTTT; CDR3: CASSFLRESGELFF
length: 15; size: NA; D: NA; J: TRBJ1-2; V: TRBV24-1; DNA: TGTGCCACCAGTGACACGGGGACAAATAACTATGGCTACACCTTC; CDR3: CATSDTGTNNYGYTF
length: 13; size: NA; D: NA; J: TRBJ2-3; V: TRBV29-1; DNA: TGCAGCGGTGACACCAGTAGCACAGATACGCAGTATTTT; CDR3: CSGDTSSTDTQYF
length: 18; size: NA; D: NA; J: TRBJ1-1; V: TRBV19; DNA: TGTGCCAGTAGTATAGAGGCGTCGCTTGTGATCATGAACACTGAAGCTTTCTTT; CDR3: CASSIEASLVIMNTEAFF
length: 16; size: NA; D: TRBD2; J: TRBJ2-3; V: TRBV19; DNA: TGTGCCAGTAGTCCACTAGCGGGGGGGAGCACAGATACGCAGTATTTT; CDR3: CASSPLAGGSTDTQYF
length: 14; size: NA; D: NA; J: TRBJ2-5; V: TRBV18; DNA: TGTGCCAGCTCACCTGAGCGGATTCAAGAGACCCAGTACTTC; CDR3: CASSPERIQETQYF
length: 12; size: NA; D: NA; J: TRBJ2-7; V: TRBV18; DNA: TGTGCCAGCTCACCACCCACCTACGAGCAGTACTTC; CDR3: CASSPPTYEQYF
length: 14; size: NA; D: TRBD1; J: TRBJ1-4; V: TRBV18; DNA: TGTGCCAGCTCACCCCAGGGGGCGAGTGAAAAACTGTTTTTT; CDR3: CASSPQGASEKLFF
length: 15; size: NA; D: NA; J: TRBJ1-6; V: TRBV18; DNA: TGTGCCAGCTCACCAGCGGGAGCAGGGAATTCACCCCTCCACTTT; CDR3: CASSPAGAGNSPLHF
length: 13; size: NA; D: NA; J: TRBJ1-1; V: TRBV4-1; DNA: TGCGCCAGCAGCCAAGAGATGAACACTGAAGCTTTCTTT; CDR3: CASSQEMNTEAFF
length: 12; size: NA; D: NA; J: TRBJ1-3; V: TRBV6-5; DNA: TGTGCCAGCTCGGCTAGACAGTACACCATATATTTT; CDR3: CASSARQYTIYF
length: 16; size: NA; D: TRBD1; J: TRBJ1-5; V: TRBV19; DNA: TGTGCCAGTAGTATCGGGACAGGGGGATTCAATCAGCCCCAGCATTTT; CDR3: CASSIGTGGFNQPQHF
length: 13; size: NA; D: NA; J: TRBJ1-2; V: TRBV12-3/TRBV12-4; DNA: TGTGCCAGCAGTCCTCCGGGTTCGATTGGCTACACCTTC; CDR3: CASSPPGSIGYTF
length: 15; size: once; D: TRBD1; J: TRBJ1-2; V: TRBV12-5; DNA: TGTGCTAGTGGTGCCCCGGGACAGATATTCTATGGCTACACCTTC; CDR3: CASGAPGQIFYGYTF
length: 14; size: NA; D: NA; J: TRBJ1-1; V: TRBV27; DNA: TGTGCCAGCAAGCTTGGTGGGTGGGACACTGAAGCTTTCTTT; CDR3: CASKLGGWDTEAFF
length: 12; size: NA; D: NA; J: TRBJ1-1; V: TRBV11-2; DNA: TGTGCCAGCAGCTTGAAACTCACTGAAGCTTTCTTT; CDR3: CASSLKLTEAFF
length: 11; size: NA; D: TRBD2; J: TRBJ2-1; V: TRBV28; DNA: TGTGCCACGCGGGGGTACAATGAGCAGTTCTTC; CDR3: CATRGYNEQFF
length: 14; size: NA; D: TRBD1; J: TRBJ1-6; V: TRBV2; DNA: TGTGCCAGCAACCGGGACTCAGGGGGTTCACCCCTCCACTTT; CDR3: CASNRDSGGSPLHF
length: 15; size: NA; D: TRBD1; J: TRBJ1-2; V: TRBV6-5; DNA: TGTGCCGCCAGCCTAACCACAGGGGACCGCTATGGCTACACCTTC; CDR3: CAASLTTGDRYGYTF
length: 11; size: NA; D: NA; J: TRBJ2-7; V: TRBV2; DNA: TGTGCCAGCAGTGTCGGATACGAGCAGTACTTC; CDR3: CASSVGYEQYF
length: 15; size: NA; D: NA; J: TRBJ1-2; V: TRBV11-2; DNA: TGTGCCAGCAGCTCCCGTCTCCAGCGGGACTATGGCTACACCTTC; CDR3: CASSSRLQRDYGYTF
length: 13; size: NA; D: NA; J: TRBJ1-2; V: TRBV2; DNA: TGTGCCAGCAGTGAAGAAAAGAACTATGGCTACACCTTC; CDR3: CASSEEKNYGYTF
length: 13; size: once; D: NA; J: TRBJ1-2; V: TRBV23-1; DNA: TGCGCCAGCAGTAGGGTGGAGGGCTATGGCTACACCTTC; CDR3: CASSRVEGYGYTF